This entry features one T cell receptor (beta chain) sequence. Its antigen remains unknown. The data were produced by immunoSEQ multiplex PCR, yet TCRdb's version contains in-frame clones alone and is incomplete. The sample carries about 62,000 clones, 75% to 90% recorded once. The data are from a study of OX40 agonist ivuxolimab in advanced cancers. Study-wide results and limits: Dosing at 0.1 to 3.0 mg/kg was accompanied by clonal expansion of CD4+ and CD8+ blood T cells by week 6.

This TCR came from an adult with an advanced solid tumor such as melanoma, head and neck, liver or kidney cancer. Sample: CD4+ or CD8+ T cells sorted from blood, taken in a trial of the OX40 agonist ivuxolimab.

CDR3 sequence: CASSLIVGAYNEQFF. CDR3 nucleotide sequence: TGTGCCAGCAGCTTAATTGTGGGCGCCTACAATGAGCAGTTCTTC. V gene TRBV7-3 combines with J gene TRBJ2-1, with D unresolved. V shed 1 base and J shed 2 bases, with 9 bases lying between them. Per the germline V gene, CDR1 is SGHTA and CDR2 is FQGTGA. The CDR3 has 15 residues.